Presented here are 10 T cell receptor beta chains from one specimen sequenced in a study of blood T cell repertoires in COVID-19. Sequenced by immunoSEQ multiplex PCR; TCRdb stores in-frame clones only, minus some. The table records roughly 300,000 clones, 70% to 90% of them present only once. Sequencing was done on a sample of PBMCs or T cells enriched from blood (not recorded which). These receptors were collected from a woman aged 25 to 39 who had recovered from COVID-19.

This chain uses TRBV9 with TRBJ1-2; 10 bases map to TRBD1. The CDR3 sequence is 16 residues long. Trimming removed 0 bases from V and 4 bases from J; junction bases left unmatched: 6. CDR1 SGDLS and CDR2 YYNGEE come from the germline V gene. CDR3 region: CASSVVWDRGGYGYTF. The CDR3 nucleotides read TGTGCCAGCAGCGTAGTCTGGGACAGGGGTGGCTATGGCTACACCTTC.

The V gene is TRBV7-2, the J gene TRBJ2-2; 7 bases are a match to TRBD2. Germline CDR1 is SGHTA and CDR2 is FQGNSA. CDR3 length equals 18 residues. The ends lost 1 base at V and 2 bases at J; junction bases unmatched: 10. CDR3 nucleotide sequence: TGTGCCAGCAGCTTAGTTGGGCCAGCGGGGCCTAACACCGGGGAGCTGTTTTTT. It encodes CASSLVGPAGPNTGELFF. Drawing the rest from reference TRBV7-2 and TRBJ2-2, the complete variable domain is GAGVSQSPSNKVTEKGKDVELRCDPISGHTALYWYRQSLGQGLEFLIYFQGNSAPDKSGLPSDRFSAERTGGSVSTLTIQRTQQEDSAVYLCASSLVGPAGPNTGELFFGEGSRLTVL.

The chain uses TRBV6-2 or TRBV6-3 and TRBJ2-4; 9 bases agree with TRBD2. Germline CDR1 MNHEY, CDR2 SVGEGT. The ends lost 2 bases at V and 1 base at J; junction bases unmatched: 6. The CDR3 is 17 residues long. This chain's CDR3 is CASSYAASGAAKNIQYF. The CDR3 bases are TGTGCCAGCAGTTACGCGGCTAGCGGGGCGGCCAAAAACATTCAGTACTTC.

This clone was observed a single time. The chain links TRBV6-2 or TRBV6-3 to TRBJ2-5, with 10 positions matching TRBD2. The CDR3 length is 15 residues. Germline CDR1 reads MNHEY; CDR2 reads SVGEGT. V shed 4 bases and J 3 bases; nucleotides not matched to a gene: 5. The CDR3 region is CASSLAGGREETQYF. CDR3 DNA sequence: TGTGCCAGCAGTTTAGCGGGGGGAAGAGAAGAGACCCAGTACTTC.

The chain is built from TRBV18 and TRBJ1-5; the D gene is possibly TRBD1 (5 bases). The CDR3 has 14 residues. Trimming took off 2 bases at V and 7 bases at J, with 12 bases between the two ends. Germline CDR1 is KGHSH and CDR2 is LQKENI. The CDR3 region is CASSPGHVGQPQHF. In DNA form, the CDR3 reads TGTGCCAGCTCACCAGGACATGTTGGGCAGCCCCAGCATTTT.

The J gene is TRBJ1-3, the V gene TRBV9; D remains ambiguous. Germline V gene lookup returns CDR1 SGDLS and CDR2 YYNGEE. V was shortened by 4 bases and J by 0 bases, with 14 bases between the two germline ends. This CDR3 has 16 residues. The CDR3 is CASSTRGDPSGNTIYF. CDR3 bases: TGTGCCAGCAGCACCCGGGGTGACCCCTCTGGAAACACCATATATTTT.

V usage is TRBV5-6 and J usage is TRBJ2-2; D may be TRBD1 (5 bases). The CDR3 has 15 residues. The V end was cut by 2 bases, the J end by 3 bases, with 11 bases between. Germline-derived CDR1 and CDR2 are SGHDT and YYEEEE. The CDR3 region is CASSFPGKDTGELFF. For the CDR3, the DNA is TGTGCCAGCAGCTTCCCAGGGAAAGACACCGGGGAGCTGTTTTTT.

The CDR3 coding sequence is TGTGCCAGTAGTATAGAGGGGACAGCGATAACTGAAGCTTTCTTT. Translating gives CASSIEGTAITEAFF. The V and J genes are TRBV19 and TRBJ1-1; 7 nucleotides agree with TRBD1. Per the germline V gene, CDR1 is LNHDA and CDR2 is SQIVND (reference sequence). CDR3 size: 15 residues. The V and J ends lost 0 bases and 5 bases, in that order; junction bases with no gene match: 6.

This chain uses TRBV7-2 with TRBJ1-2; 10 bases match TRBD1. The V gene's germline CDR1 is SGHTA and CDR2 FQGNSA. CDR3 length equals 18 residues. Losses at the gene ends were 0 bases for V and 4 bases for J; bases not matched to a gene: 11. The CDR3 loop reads CASSLAGDRGSGGYGYTF. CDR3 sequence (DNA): TGTGCCAGCAGCTTAGCGGGGGACAGGGGTTCGGGTGGCTATGGCTACACCTTC.

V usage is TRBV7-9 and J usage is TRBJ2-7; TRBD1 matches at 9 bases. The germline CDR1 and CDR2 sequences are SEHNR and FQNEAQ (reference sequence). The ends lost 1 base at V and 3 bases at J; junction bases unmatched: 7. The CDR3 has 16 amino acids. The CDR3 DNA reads TGTGCCAGCAGCTTAGGAGGGACAGGGCCTTTCTACGAGCAGTACTTC. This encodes CASSLGGTGPFYEQYF.